Listed below are T cell receptor beta chains from one sample, sequenced in a study of patients with pleural tuberculosis. Each CDR3 protein is one row after TCRdb ran MiXCR on the reads. The sample has around 50,000 distinct CDR3 sequences; about 7.3% are singletons. The source is a human donor with pleural tuberculosis. Each CDR3 is given with its conserved first and last residue. Each record gives: V gene, J gene, D gene, clone size, CDR3 DNA, CDR3 protein. The D gene is left open where the match is weak. Some rows mark clone size as missing; the rest say once, few, many or name a class of expanded clone.

V: TRBV18
J: TRBJ1-2
D: .
size: few
DNA: TGTGCCAGCTCTCAGTCCCGGGACCTCACCTATGGCTACACCTTC
CDR3: CASSQSRDLTYGYTF

V: TRBV6-2/TRBV6-3
J: TRBJ2-3
D: .
size: many
DNA: TGTGCCAGCAGTTTCGGGACTTACACAGATACGCAGTATTTT
CDR3: CASSFGTYTDTQYF

V: TRBV28
J: TRBJ2-5
D: .
size: many
DNA: TGTGCCAGCAGTTTAAATCATCCGGGATTAGAGACCCAGTACTTC
CDR3: CASSLNHPGLETQYF

V: TRBV20-1
J: TRBJ1-5
D: TRBD1
size: many
DNA: TGCAGTGCTGGACGGGGGACAGGGGGGAATCAGCCCCAGCATTTT
CDR3: CSAGRGTGGNQPQHF

V: TRBV11-2
J: TRBJ2-3
D: .
size: many
DNA: TGTGCCAGCAGCGTACTTTTACGCACAGATACGCAGTATTTT
CDR3: CASSVLLRTDTQYF

V: TRBV29-1
J: TRBJ2-7
D: .
size: .
DNA: TGCAGCGTTGAATCGGCACCCTTGGGCGAGCAGTACTTC
CDR3: CSVESAPLGEQYF

V: TRBV28
J: TRBJ1-2
D: .
size: many
DNA: TGTGCCAGCACCCAGGGGCTCTATGGCTACACCTTC
CDR3: CASTQGLYGYTF

V: TRBV11-2
J: TRBJ1-2
D: TRBD1
size: many
DNA: TGTGCCAGCAGTTCCAACAGGGGCTCTAACTATGGCTACACCTTC
CDR3: CASSSNRGSNYGYTF

V: TRBV18
J: TRBJ1-1
D: .
size: many
DNA: TGTGCCAGCTCACCCCCCCTGGCCAACACTGAAGCTTTCTTT
CDR3: CASSPPLANTEAFF

V: TRBV29-1
J: TRBJ1-2
D: .
size: many
DNA: TGCAGCGTTGAAGATCAGGGTGGAGGCTACACCTTC
CDR3: CSVEDQGGGYTF

V: TRBV25-1
J: TRBJ2-3
D: .
size: many
DNA: TGTGCCAGCAGTGAGGTACACCTTGGCACAGATACGCAGTATTTT
CDR3: CASSEVHLGTDTQYF

V: TRBV10-3
J: TRBJ2-2
D: .
size: many
DNA: TGTGCCATCACCCAGCGGGACAGCGGGGAGCTGTTTTTT
CDR3: CAITQRDSGELFF

V: TRBV20-1
J: TRBJ1-1
D: .
size: many
DNA: TGCAGTGCTAGAGATTTGAGCACTGAAGCTTTCTTT
CDR3: CSARDLSTEAFF

V: TRBV11-2
J: TRBJ2-5
D: .
size: .
DNA: TGTGCCAGCAGTTCGAACGGGGGAAGAGAGACCCAGTACTTC
CDR3: CASSSNGGRETQYF

V: TRBV11-2
J: TRBJ2-3
D: .
size: many
DNA: TGTGCCAGCAGCTTACGCCAACGAGATACGCAGTATTTT
CDR3: CASSLRQRDTQYF

V: TRBV30
J: TRBJ1-2
D: .
size: .
DNA: TGTGCCTGGAACCGATTCGATGGCTACACCTTC
CDR3: CAWNRFDGYTF

V: TRBV3-1
J: TRBJ1-2
D: .
size: many
DNA: TGTGCCAGCAGCTTGGACATCGGGCACTATGGCTACACCTTC
CDR3: CASSLDIGHYGYTF

V: TRBV6-2/TRBV6-3
J: TRBJ2-1
D: TRBD2
size: many
DNA: TGTGCGATGCGGGGGGACGGTGGTGAGCAGTTCTTC
CDR3: CAMRGDGGEQFF

V: TRBV25-1
J: TRBJ2-1
D: TRBD2
size: many
DNA: TGTGCCAGCAGTGCAGGGCTAGCGGGAGATCAGTTCTTC
CDR3: CASSAGLAGDQFF

V: TRBV4-2
J: TRBJ2-2
D: .
size: few
DNA: TGTGCCAGCAGCCCGCGGGGACTGAACACCGGGGAGCTGTTTTTT
CDR3: CASSPRGLNTGELFF

V: TRBV11-1
J: TRBJ1-4
D: .
size: few
DNA: TGTGCCAGCAGCTTACAAGCAACTAATGAAAAACTGTTTTTT
CDR3: CASSLQATNEKLFF